This T cell receptor (beta chain) was sequenced in a study of T cells in Graves' hyperthyroidism and ophthalmopathy. Template material for amplifying TCR beta CDR3 regions consisted of RNA transcripts. The TCR CDR3 first-round RT-PCR relied on the HTBI primer set. Each CDR3 protein is one row after TCRdb ran MiXCR on the multiplex PCR reads. The table records roughly 250,000 distinct CDR3 sequences, roughly 15% of them present only once. The TCR comes from a middle-aged woman with Graves' hyperthyroidism that later progressed to Graves' ophthalmopathy. Sequences were obtained from blood.

DNA for the CDR3: TGTGCCAGCAGCTTGCTGTACAGCGGGGGAGCTTTCTTT. Protein: CASSLLYSGGAFF. The chain recombines TRBV5-6 with TRBJ1-1; D perhaps matches TRBD1 (5 bases). Trimming stripped 1 base from V and 10 bases from J, with 14 bases between. This CDR3 is built from 13 residues. Germline V gene sequence: CDR1 SGHDT, CDR2 YYEEEE.